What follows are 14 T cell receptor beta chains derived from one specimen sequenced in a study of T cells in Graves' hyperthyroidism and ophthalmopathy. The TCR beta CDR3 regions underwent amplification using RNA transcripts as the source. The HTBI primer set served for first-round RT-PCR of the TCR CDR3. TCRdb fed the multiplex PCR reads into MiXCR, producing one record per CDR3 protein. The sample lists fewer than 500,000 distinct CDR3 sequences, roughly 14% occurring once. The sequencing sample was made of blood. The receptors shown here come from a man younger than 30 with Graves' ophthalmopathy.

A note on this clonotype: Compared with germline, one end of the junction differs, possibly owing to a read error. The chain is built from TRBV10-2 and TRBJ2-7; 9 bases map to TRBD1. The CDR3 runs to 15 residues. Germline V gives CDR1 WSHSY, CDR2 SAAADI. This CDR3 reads CVSSGPGQGIDEQYF. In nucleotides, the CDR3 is TGCGTCAGCAGTGGACCGGGACAGGGCATCGACGAGCAGTACTTC.

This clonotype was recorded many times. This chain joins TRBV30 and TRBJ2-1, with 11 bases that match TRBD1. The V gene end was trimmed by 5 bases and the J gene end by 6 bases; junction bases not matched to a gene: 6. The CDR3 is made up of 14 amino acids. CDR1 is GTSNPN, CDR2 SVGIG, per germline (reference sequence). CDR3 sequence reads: CAWDTGTGGNEQFF. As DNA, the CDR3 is TGTGCCTGGGATACAGGGACAGGGGGCAATGAGCAGTTCTTC.

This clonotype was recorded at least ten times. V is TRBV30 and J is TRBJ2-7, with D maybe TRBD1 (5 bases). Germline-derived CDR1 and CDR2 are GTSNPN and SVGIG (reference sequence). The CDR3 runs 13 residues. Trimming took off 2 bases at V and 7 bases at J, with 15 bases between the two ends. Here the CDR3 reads CAWSTFGHSEQYF. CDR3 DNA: TGTGCCTGGAGTACCTTTGGACATTCTGAGCAGTACTTC.

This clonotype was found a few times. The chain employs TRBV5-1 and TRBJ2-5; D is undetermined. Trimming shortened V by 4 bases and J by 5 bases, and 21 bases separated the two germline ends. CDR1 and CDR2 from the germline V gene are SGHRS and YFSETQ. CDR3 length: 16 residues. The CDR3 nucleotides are TGCGCCAGCAGCGCAGAGAAAGGGCCGATAGGCGAGACCCAGTACTTC. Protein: CASSAEKGPIGETQYF.

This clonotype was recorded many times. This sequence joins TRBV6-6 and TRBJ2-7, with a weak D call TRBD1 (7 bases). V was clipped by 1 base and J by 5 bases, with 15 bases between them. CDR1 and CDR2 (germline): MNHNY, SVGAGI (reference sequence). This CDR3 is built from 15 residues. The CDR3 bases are TGTGCCAGCAGTTACTGGCGGGACAGATTCGACGAGCAGTACTTC. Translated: CASSYWRDRFDEQYF.

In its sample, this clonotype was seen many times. CDR3 protein: CASSPKTSGSYLRETQYF. CDR3 DNA: TGTGCCAGCAGCCCTAAGACTAGCGGGAGCTATCTTCGTGAGACCCAGTACTTC. This chain uses TRBV7-8 with TRBJ2-5; 12 bases line up with TRBD2. CDR3 length: 18 residues. V dropped 5 bases and J dropped 5; count of bases not matched to a gene: 15. Germline lookup yields CDR1 SGHVS and CDR2 FQNEAQ.

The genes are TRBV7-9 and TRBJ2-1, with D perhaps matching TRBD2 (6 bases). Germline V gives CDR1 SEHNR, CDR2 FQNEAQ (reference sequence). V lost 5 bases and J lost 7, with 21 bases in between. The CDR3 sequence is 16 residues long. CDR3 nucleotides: TGTGCCAGCAGCCCGACAAGGACGGGAGCAGATAATGAGCAGTTCTTC. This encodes CASSPTRTGADNEQFF.

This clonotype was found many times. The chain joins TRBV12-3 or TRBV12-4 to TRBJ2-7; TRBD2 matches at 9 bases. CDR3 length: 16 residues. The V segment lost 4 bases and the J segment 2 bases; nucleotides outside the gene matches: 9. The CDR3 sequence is CASSSPIGGRAYEQYF. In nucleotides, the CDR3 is TGTGCCAGCAGTTCCCCTATCGGCGGGAGGGCCTACGAGCAGTACTTC.

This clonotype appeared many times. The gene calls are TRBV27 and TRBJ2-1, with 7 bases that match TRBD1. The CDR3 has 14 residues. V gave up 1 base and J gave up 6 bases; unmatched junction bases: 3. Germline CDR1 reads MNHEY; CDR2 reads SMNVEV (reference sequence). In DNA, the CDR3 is TGTGCCAGCAGTTTATGGGACAGTTTCAATGAGCAGTTCTTC. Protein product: CASSLWDSFNEQFF.

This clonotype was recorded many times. In DNA form, the CDR3 reads TGTGCCAGCAGCTTTAGGGGAGCGAACACCGGGGAGCTGTTTTTT. It yields the protein CASSFRGANTGELFF. The chain joins TRBV11-3 to TRBJ2-2; D may be TRBD1 or TRBD2 (5 bases each). The CDR3 sequence is 15 residues long. CDR1 SGHNT and CDR2 YENEEA come from the germline V gene. V lost 3 bases and J lost 0, with 8 bases in between.

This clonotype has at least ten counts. For the CDR3, the DNA is TGTGCCAGCAATGGCCAGCGAGACGTGATCTCCTACGAGCAGTACTTC. Amino acids: CASNGQRDVISYEQYF. This chain connects TRBV2 to TRBJ2-7, with no clear D. Trimming stripped 7 bases from V and 0 bases from J, with 19 bases between. The CDR3 runs to 16 residues. Germline values: CDR1 SNHLY, CDR2 FYNNEI.

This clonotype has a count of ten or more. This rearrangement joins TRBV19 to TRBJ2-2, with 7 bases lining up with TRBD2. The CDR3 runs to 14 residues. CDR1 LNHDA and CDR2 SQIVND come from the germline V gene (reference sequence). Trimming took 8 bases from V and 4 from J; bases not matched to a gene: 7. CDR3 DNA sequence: TGTGCCAGTTCTGGCGGGAGTGGCACCGGGGAGCTGTTTTTT. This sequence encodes CASSGGSGTGELFF. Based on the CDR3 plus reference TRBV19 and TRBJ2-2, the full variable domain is DGGITQSPKYLFRKEGQNVTLSCEQNLNHDAMYWYRQDPGQGLRLIYYSQIVNDFQKGDIAEGYSVSREKKESFPLTVTSAQKNPTAFYLCASSGGSGTGELFFGEGSRLTVL.

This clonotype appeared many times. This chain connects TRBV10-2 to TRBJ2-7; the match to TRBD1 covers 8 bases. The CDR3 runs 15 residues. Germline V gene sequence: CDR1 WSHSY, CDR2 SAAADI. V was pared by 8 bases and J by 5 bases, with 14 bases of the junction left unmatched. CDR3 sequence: CASLSQGAPGNEQYF. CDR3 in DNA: TGCGCCAGCTTATCCCAGGGGGCGCCTGGGAACGAGCAGTACTTC.

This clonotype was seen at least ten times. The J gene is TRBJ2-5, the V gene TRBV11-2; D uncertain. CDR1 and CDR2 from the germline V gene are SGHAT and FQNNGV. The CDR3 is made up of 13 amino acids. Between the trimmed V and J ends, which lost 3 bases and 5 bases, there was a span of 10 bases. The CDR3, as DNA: TGTGCCAGCAGCTTTATGGGTTTGGAGACCCAGTACTTC. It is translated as CASSFMGLETQYF.